Sequencing of this T cell receptor beta chain was carried out in a study of human T cells and chemical hapten exposure. From the RACE reads, TCRdb called clonotypes with MiXCR, one entry per CDR3 protein. The data contain 57,000 or so distinct CDR3 sequences, about 10% of them singletons. This clonotype was seen at least ten times. CDR1 and CDR2 (germline): SGHAT, FQNNGV. This CDR3 spans 14 amino acids. Trimming at V came to 5 bases and at J to 5 bases, leaving 9 bases not matched to a gene. Time point specified: pre-sensitization, week 0. The treatment denotes: therapeutic diphenylcyclopropenone sensitization with weekly scalp DPC.

The sequence was collected from a woman aged 40-49 years with alopecia areata. Some clones in this sample may be carry-over from other donors' samples. Sequenced here: whole blood, sampled in connection with sensitization to the hapten diphenylcyclopropenone (DPC). The J gene is TRBJ2-7, the V gene TRBV11-2; 7 bases agree with TRBD2. CDR3 sequence: CASSPQSGTNEQYF. CDR3 nucleotide sequence: TGTGCCAGCAGCCCACAATCCGGGACTAACGAGCAGTACTTC.